The 7 T cell receptor beta chains listed next were all sequenced from one sample in a study of shared clonotypes between healthy human individuals. The assay was immunoSEQ multiplex PCR, and TCRdb's table has in-frame clones only and misses some. This sample carries about 560,000 clones, just over 75% of them seen once, and the ten largest clones take around 13%. Sequenced material: PBMCs. All receptors come from a woman aged 40 to 50 in good health. Some clones in this sample may be carry-over from other donors' samples.

The chain couples TRBV7-2 to TRBJ2-5, with D unclear. The V and J ends lost 2 bases and 4 bases respectively, with 8 bases between them. Germline-derived CDR1 and CDR2 are SGHTA and FQGNSA. The CDR3 extends over 13 amino acids. The CDR3 DNA is TGTGCCAGCAGCTTATGGCGGACAGAGACCCAGTACTTC. Translating gives CASSLWRTETQYF.

The rearrangement joins TRBV25-1 to TRBJ1-2; 8 bases align to TRBD1. The V gene's germline CDR1 is MGHDK and CDR2 SYGVNS. Trimming cost V 6 bases and J 4 bases; bases outside gene matches: 7. The CDR3 extends over 14 amino acids. CDR3 coding DNA: TGTGCCAGCAGCGAAGGGGGACAGGTCTATGGCTACACCTTC. Protein: CASSEGGQVYGYTF.

V usage is TRBV28 and J usage is TRBJ2-7; D remains unclear. Trimming removed 2 bases at V and 0 bases at J, with 14 bases between. Germline assignment: CDR1 MDHEN and CDR2 SYDVKM. The CDR3 loop spans 16 amino acids. For the CDR3, the DNA is TGTGCCAGCAGTTTAATCTTGGTCTATCCCTCCTACGAGCAGTACTTC. It codes for CASSLILVYPSYEQYF.

The chain couples TRBV28 to TRBJ1-5; no firm D call. V was clipped by 6 bases and J by 5 bases, with 8 bases between them. In germline, CDR1 is MDHEN, CDR2 SYDVKM. The CDR3 length is 12 residues. DNA for the CDR3: TGTGCCAGCAGCGACGGTTATCAGCCCCAGCATTTT. It codes for CASSDGYQPQHF.

CDR3: CASSPTGTVNTEAFF. CDR3 bases: TGTGCCAGCAGCCCGACAGGGACGGTGAACACTGAAGCTTTCTTT. The chain employs TRBV7-3 and TRBJ1-1, with 7 positions matching TRBD1. V was clipped by 5 bases and J by 0 bases; unmatched bases: 6. CDR1 is SGHTA and CDR2 is FQGTGA in the germline V gene. CDR3 length equals 15 residues. Filled out from reference TRBV7-3 and TRBJ1-1, the complete variable domain reads GAGVSQTPSNKVTEKGKYVELRCDPISGHTALYWYRQSLGQGPEFLIYFQGTGAADDSGLPNDRFFAVRPEGSVSTLKIQRTERGDSAVYLCASSPTGTVNTEAFFGQGTRLTVV.

V is TRBV7-2 and J is TRBJ2-7; the match to TRBD2 covers 10 bases. CDR1 is SGHTA and CDR2 is FQGNSA in the germline V gene. This CDR3 has 15 residues. V trimming: 1 base; J trimming: 5 bases; junction bases outside the gene matches: 5. The CDR3 DNA reads TGTGCCAGCAGCTTAGAGCTAGCGGGAGCCAACGAGCAGTACTTC. Translation: CASSLELAGANEQYF.

This sequence joins TRBV7-9 and TRBJ2-5, with a possible D match to TRBD1 (5 bases). The CDR3 runs to 15 residues. Germline V CDR1 and CDR2: SEHNR, FQNEAQ (reference sequence). Trimming shortened V by 1 base and J by 5 bases, and 14 bases separated the two germline ends. This CDR3 is CASSLDFRALETQYF. In nucleotides, the CDR3 is TGTGCCAGCAGCTTAGATTTCAGGGCCTTGGAGACCCAGTACTTC.